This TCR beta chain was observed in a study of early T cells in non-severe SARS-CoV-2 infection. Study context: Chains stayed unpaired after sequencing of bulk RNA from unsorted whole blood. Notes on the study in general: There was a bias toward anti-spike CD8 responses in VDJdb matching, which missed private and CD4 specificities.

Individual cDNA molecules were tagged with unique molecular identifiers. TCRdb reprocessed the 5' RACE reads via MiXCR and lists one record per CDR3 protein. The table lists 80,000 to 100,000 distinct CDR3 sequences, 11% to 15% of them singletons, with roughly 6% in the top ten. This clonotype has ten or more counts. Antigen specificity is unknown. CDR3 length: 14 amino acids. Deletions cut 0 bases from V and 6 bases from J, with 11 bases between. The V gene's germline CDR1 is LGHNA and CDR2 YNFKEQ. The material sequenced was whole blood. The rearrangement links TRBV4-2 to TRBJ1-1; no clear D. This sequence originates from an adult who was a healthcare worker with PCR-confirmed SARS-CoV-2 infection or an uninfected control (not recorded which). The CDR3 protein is CASSQDLLRPEAFF. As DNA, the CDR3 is TGTGCCAGCAGCCAAGATTTACTGCGTCCTGAAGCTTTCTTT.